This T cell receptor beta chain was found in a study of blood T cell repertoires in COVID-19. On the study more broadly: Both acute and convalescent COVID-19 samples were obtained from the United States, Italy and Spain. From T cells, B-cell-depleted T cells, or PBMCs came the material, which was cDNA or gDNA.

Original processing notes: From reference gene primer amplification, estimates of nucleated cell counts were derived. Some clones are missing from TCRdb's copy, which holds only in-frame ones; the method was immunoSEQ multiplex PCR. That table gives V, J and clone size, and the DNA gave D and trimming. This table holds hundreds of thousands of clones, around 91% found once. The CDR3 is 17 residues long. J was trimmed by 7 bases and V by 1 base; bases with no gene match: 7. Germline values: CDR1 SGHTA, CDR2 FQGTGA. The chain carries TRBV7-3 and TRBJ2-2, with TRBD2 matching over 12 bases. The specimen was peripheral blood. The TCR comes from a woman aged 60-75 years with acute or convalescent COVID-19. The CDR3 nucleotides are TGTGCCAGCAGCTTAAACTCGGGACTAGCGGGTGGCGGGGAGCTGTTTTTT. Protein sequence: CASSLNSGLAGGGELFF.